This T cell receptor beta chain emerged from a study of blood T cell repertoires in COVID-19. About the study: Whether acute or convalescent, the COVID-19 samples came from the United States, Italy and Spain.

Assay: immunoSEQ multiplex PCR; the TCRdb copy retains only in-frame clones and omits some. The table has tens of thousands of clones, about 87% seen once. The CDR3 covers 15 residues. The germline CDR1 and CDR2 sequences are LNHDA and SQIVND (reference sequence). V was pared by 3 bases and J by 5 bases, with 9 bases of the junction left unmatched. This rearrangement joins TRBV19 to TRBJ2-5; TRBD1 aligns across 7 bases. The receptor comes from a human donor in a cohort sampled during active COVID-19. The source material was peripheral blood. The CDR3 sequence: CASSIGQVERETQYF. The CDR3 DNA sequence: TGTGCCAGTAGTATCGGACAGGTAGAAAGGGAGACCCAGTACTTC.